This T cell receptor (beta chain) was recovered during a study of blood T cell repertoires in COVID-19. Original processing notes: Nucleated cell number was recorded as an estimate derived from reference gene primer amplification. Using immunoSEQ multiplex PCR, the repertoire was profiled, and TCRdb retains in-frame clones only, with some absent. The D gene and trimming were derived from the DNA, and the V and J assignments and clone size from that table. Of some 230,000 clones in the sample, about nine tenths are singletons; the top ten hold approximately 2%. This TCR was sampled from a man younger than 40 who had recovered from COVID-19. The sample comprised peripheral blood.

The CDR3 DNA sequence: TGTGCCAGCAGCTTGGGAAGGGCGGGTGGCTACACCTTC. As protein: CASSLGRAGGYTF. This chain connects TRBV5-8 to TRBJ1-2; D not resolved. Germline V gene data show CDR1 as SGHTS and CDR2 as YDEGEE. Trimming took off 0 bases at V and 7 bases at J, with 10 bases between the two ends. The CDR3 is made up of 13 amino acids.